This T cell receptor beta chain was identified during a study of T cells in Graves' hyperthyroidism and ophthalmopathy (dated by TCRdb to between 2018 and 2020). Context from the whole study: Peripheral blood samples were taken at initial diagnosis, before any treatment was given. The paper reports TCR Vbeta CDR3 sequencing of 130 to 150 peripheral blood samples: 43 ophthalmopathy, under 80 hyperthyroidism and 17 progressor patients. The 85 to 100 discovery patients were randomly split 7:3 into training and test sets. The study also compared thyroid tissue and blood T-cell repertoires from roughly 6 Graves' hyperthyroidism patients. After blood sampling, hyperthyroidism patients were treated with methimazole at a starting dose of 30 mg daily, and ophthalmopathy patients were treated with high-dose intravenous methylprednisolone. To identify TCR V-J signatures that set the groups apart, the researchers used a discovery cohort of more than 95 patients, made up of around 42 with Graves' ophthalmopathy and some 58 with stable Graves' hyperthyroidism. An independent validation cohort of under 20 hyperthyroidism patients and about 15 patients who later progressed to ophthalmopathy tested prospective prediction of ophthalmopathy. Here is what the overall study found, with its caveats: Blood samples also contained most of the expanded thyroid clonotypes (frequency above 0.001), which suggests that blood repertoires may reflect thyroid immune responses. Ophthalmopathy was separated from stable hyperthyroidism by a 13 V-J signature model, with 85% to 90% sensitivity and about 81% specificity obtained in cross-validation and 80%/75% obtained in testing. Sample size was not statistically predetermined, and blinding of investigators to group allocation was not performed. In validation, progression to ophthalmopathy was predicted by the model with 70.59% sensitivity and roughly 76% specificity, a median of approximately 6.5 months before onset.

The TCR beta CDR3 regions were amplified from RNA transcripts. A first-round RT-PCR of the TCR CDR3 used the HTBI primer set with the Qiagen OneStep RT-PCR kit. The libraries were constructed in a second round of multiplex PCR and then size-selected and purified. Sequencing of the libraries was done on an Illumina HiSeq2000 using paired-end 100 bp reads. Per the source publication's procedure: SOAPnuke was used to process the raw data, throwing out any read that contained adapters or uncalled bases, had a mean Phred below 15, or lacked an exact constant-primer or identifier match. COPE v1.2.5 was used to merge the high-quality paired reads, and each unique nucleotide sequence was defined as a clonotype. MiTCR v1.1 was used to align clonotypes to the IMGT TRBV, TRBD and TRBJ reference segments. The analysis was restricted to V-J combinations with a frequency above 0.0001, which together covered 99.2% of the repertoires. A TCS score was defined as the ratio between F50 (clonal expansion) and ExV (chaos), using BLOSUM62-based TCRdist between CDR3 peptides within each V-J. Welch's t-statistics and random forest reduced 450 to 600 V-J features to 13, which were used in a naive Bayes classifier (R e1071). The public sequencing data were trimmed at Q25 with fastp and processed into clonotypes with MiXCR by TCRdb, which kept only in-frame beta chains. When rows share a CDR3 protein, they turn into one entry using the most common DNA and genes. The V and J calls and clone size are TCRdb's, not the authors'. The sample table lists 200,000 to 250,000 distinct CDR3 sequences, about 16% of them with a count of one. The biggest ten clones account for about 41% of the sample.

From the cysteine up to the phenylalanine, the CDR3 has a length of 14 residues. CDR3 DNA only is kept here, 42 bases in frame from base 1. The junction shows trimming of 5 bases on V and 3 bases on J, and the gene matches do not reach 7 bases of it. Taken from the germline V gene (reference sequence), the CDR1 and CDR2 loops are SGHKS and YYEKEE. Stable Graves' hyperthyroidism was defined as the absence of progression to ophthalmopathy over 18 months of follow-up. Hyperthyroidism patients were newly diagnosed, with disease duration under 2 months, and aged 18 to 65 years. Exclusion was applied to patients with uncontrolled infections, other autoimmune diseases, pregnancy or lactation. Clinical symptoms, serum thyroxine and TRAb, thyroid ultrasound, and orbital computed tomography formed the basis for the diagnoses. PBMCs were isolated from around 10 ml of fresh peripheral blood by Ficoll-Paque density gradient centrifugation. Trizol reagent was used to extract total RNA, and RNA quality was then checked on an Agilent 2100 Bioanalyzer.

This clonotype was seen ten or more times. Its binding antigen is unknown. Nothing much larger sits one base from this clone, and base qualities are not available. The sample taken for sequencing was blood. The clonotype originates from a man aged 35-49 years with Graves' hyperthyroidism. The chain joins TRBV5-5 to TRBJ2-7, with TRBD1 matching 8 junction bases. The CDR3 protein sequence reads: CASRNGQGIYEQYF. The DNA reads TGTGCCAGCAGGAATGGACAGGGTATCTACGAGCAGTACTTC.